The TCR beta chain described here comes from a study of control samples from healthy donors and cancer patients. Germline-derived CDR1 and CDR2 are SGDLS and YYNGEE. CDR3 size: 17 residues. The J segment lost 3 bases and the V segment lost 4 bases, leaving 12 bases of the junction unmatched. Libraries were prepared by immunoSEQ multiplex PCR; TCRdb keeps only in-frame clonotypes and omits some of them. The table includes approximately 140,000 clones, 93% detected once. The sample consisted of blood. The V gene is TRBV9, the J gene TRBJ2-3, with 9 bases that match TRBD2. The source of this sequence is a man aged 18 to 30 in good health. The CDR3 DNA sequence: TGTGCCAGCAGCCCGAGGGGCTCAGCGGGGGGTACAGATACGCAGTATTTT. Translating it yields CASSPRGSAGGTDTQYF.